The 4 T cell receptor beta chains below all came from one sample that was sequenced in a study of blood T cell repertoires in COVID-19. Clones were sequenced by immunoSEQ multiplex PCR, and TCRdb holds only the in-frame ones, with some missing. This table has 400,000 to 450,000 clones, roughly 85% appearing once. What was sequenced was peripheral blood. These receptors came from a young woman with active or convalescent COVID-19.

The J gene is TRBJ1-5, the V gene TRBV5-6; the match to TRBD1 covers 7 bases. Germline CDR1 SGHDT, CDR2 YYEEEE. The length of the CDR3 is 15 residues. V shed 4 bases, J shed 0 bases, and the junction held 4 bases outside the gene matches. The CDR3 sequence: CASSRDSYSNQPQHF. CDR3 nucleotide sequence: TGTGCCAGCAGCCGGGACAGTTATAGCAATCAGCCCCAGCATTTT.

A few counts support this clone. The chain links TRBV6-4 to TRBJ2-1; no clear D. From germline, CDR1 is MRHNA and CDR2 SNTAGT. The length of the CDR3 is 13 residues. Deletions cut 5 bases from V and 4 bases from J, with 9 bases between. The CDR3 DNA follows: TGTGCCAGCAGTCAGGCTGAATACAATGAGCAGTTCTTC. Translation: CASSQAEYNEQFF.

This chain joins TRBV6-9 and TRBJ1-3; no clear D. Per germline, CDR1 MNHGY and CDR2 SVAAGI. The length of the CDR3 is 17 residues. Trimming removed 6 bases at V and 2 bases at J, with 20 bases between. CDR3 protein: CASSKRKTSSAGNTIYF. CDR3 in DNA: TGTGCCAGCAGCAAGAGGAAGACGTCATCTGCTGGAAACACCATATATTTT.

This rearrangement joins TRBV18 to TRBJ1-1; TRBD1 aligns across 7 bases. The CDR3 is 15 amino acids. Germline CDR1 is KGHSH and CDR2 is LQKENI. The V and J ends lost 3 bases and 10 bases, in that order; junction bases with no gene match: 14. The CDR3 spells CASSPTTGSVRGAFF. The DNA for the CDR3 is TGTGCCAGCTCACCTACGACAGGGTCGGTCAGGGGAGCTTTCTTT.